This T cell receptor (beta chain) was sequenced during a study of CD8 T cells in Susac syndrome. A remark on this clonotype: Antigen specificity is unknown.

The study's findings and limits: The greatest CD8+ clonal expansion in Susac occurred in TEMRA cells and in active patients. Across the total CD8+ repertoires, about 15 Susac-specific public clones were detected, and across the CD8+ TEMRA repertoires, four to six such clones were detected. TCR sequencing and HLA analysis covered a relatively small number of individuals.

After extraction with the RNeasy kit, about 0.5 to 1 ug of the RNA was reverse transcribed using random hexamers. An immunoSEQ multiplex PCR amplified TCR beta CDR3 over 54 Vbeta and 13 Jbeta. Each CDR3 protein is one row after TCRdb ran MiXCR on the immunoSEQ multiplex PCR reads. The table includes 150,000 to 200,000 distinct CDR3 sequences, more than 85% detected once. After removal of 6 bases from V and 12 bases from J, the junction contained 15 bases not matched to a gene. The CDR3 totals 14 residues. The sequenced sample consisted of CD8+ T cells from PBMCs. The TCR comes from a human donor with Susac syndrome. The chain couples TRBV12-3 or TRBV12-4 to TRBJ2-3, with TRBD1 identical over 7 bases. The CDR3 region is CASSPAGGDRIQYF. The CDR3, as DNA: TGTGCCAGCAGCCCCGCTGGTGGGGACAGAATACAGTATTTT.